This T cell receptor beta chain was sequenced during a study of cytomegalovirus exposure and HLA in healthy donors. PCR was performed using 60 Vbeta and 13 Jbeta primers. Sequencing was performed with immunoSEQ multiplex PCR; in TCRdb, only in-frame clones are kept and a portion is missing. This sample has 120,000 or so clones; 60% to 85% occur once, and the top ten carry about 3.2%. Study results and limitations: When presence/absence was analysed, sequencing depth was taken to be roughly uniform across donors. Among TCR beta chains, those listed as cytomegalovirus-associated numbered around 160.

There are 16 residues in the CDR3. CDR1 is MGHRA and CDR2 is YSYEKL in the germline V gene. V shed 0 bases and J 6 bases; nucleotides not matched to a gene: 6. This clone was found a few times. Its antigen is as yet unknown. This clonotype was obtained from a woman between 55 and 75 years old in good health and CMV-seropositive. The rearrangement links TRBV4-1 to TRBJ1-5; 9 bases agree with TRBD1. The sample was PBMCs. CDR3 nucleotide sequence: TGCGCCAGCAGCCAAGACCGGGACAGGGCTGCTCAGCCCCAGCATTTT. Its protein is CASSQDRDRAAQPQHF.